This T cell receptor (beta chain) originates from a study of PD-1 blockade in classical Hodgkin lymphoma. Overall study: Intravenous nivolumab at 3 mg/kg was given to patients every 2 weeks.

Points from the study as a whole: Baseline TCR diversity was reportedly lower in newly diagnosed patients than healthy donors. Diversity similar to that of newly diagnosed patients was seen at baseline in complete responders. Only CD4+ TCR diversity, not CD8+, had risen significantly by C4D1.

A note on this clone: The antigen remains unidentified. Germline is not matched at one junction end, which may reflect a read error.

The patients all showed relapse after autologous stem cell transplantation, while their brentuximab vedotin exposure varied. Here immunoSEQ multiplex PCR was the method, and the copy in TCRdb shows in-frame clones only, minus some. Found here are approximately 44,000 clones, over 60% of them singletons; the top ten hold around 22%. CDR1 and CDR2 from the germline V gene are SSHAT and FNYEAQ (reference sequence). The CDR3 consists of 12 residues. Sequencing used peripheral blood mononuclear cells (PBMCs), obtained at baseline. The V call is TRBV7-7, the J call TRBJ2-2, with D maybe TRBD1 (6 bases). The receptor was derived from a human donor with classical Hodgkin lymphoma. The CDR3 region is CASSLGTGELFF. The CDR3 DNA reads TGTGCTAGCAGCCTCGGGACAGGGGAGCTGTTTTTT.